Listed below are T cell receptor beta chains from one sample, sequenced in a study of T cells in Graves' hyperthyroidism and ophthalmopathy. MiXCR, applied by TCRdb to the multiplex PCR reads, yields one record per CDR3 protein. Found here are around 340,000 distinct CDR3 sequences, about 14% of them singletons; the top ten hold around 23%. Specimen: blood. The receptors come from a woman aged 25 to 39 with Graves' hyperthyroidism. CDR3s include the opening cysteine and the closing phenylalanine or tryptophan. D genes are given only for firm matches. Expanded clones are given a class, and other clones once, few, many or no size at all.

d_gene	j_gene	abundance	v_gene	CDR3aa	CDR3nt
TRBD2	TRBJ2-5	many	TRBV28	CASSLGVAGVGETQYF	TGTGCCAGCAGTCTCGGGGTAGCGGGAGTCGGGGAGACCCAGTACTTC
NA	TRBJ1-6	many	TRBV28	CASVRTAPYNSPLHF	TGTGCCAGCGTACGGACGGCTCCTTATAATTCACCCCTCCACTTT
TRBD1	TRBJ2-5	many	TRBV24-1	CATSEWTGQGETQYF	TGTGCCACCAGTGAGTGGACAGGGCAAGGAGAGACCCAGTACTTC
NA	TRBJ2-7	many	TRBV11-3	CASSLRQSDEQYF	TGTGCCAGCAGCCTTAGACAGTCAGACGAGCAGTACTTC
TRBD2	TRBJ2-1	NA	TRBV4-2	CASSPSDSGDYNEQFF	TGTGCCAGCAGCCCTAGCGATAGCGGGGATTACAATGAGCAGTTCTTC
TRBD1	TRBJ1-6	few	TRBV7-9	CASSYPTGTGSPLHF	TGTGCCAGCAGCTACCCGACAGGGACGGGATCACCCCTCCACTTT
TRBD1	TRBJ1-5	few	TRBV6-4	CATNRGQEFWNQPQHF	TGTGCCACGAACCGGGGACAGGAATTTTGGAATCAGCCCCAGCATTTT
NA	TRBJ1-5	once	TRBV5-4	CASKKEGRAYSNQPQHF	TGTGCCAGCAAAAAAGAAGGCAGGGCCTATAGCAATCAGCCCCAGCATTTT
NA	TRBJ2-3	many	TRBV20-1	CSAPHTGGTDTQYF	TGCAGTGCTCCTCACACGGGAGGCACAGATACGCAGTATTTT
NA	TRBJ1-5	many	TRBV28	CASSLFLRDQPQHF	TGTGCCAGCAGTTTATTTTTGAGGGATCAGCCCCAGCATTTT
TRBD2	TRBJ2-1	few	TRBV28	CASSLLAGVNEQFF	TGTGCCAGCAGTTTACTAGCGGGAGTTAATGAGCAGTTCTTC
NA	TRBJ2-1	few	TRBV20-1	CSARLAGSSYNEQFF	TGCAGTGCTAGACTGGCTGGGAGCTCCTACAATGAGCAGTTCTTC
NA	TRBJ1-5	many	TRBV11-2	CASSPSGNQPQHF	TGTGCCAGCAGTCCTAGTGGGAATCAGCCCCAGCATTTT
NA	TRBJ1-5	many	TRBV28	CASSLFNQPQHF	TGTGCCAGCAGTTTATTTAATCAGCCCCAGCATTTT
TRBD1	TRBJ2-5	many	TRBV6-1	CASHRDREETQYF	TGTGCCAGCCACCGGGACAGGGAAGAGACCCAGTACTTC
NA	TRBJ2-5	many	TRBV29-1	CSVRRDGETQYF	TGCAGCGTCCGGCGGGACGGGGAGACCCAGTACTTC
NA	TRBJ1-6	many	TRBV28	CASKVQADSPLHF	TGTGCCAGCAAGGTCCAGGCGGATTCACCCCTCCACTTT
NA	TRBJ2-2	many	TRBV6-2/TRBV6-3	CASSQQGVGELFF	TGTGCCAGCAGTCAACAGGGTGTCGGGGAGCTGTTTTTT
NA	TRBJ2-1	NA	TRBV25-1	CASSKDRTHNEQFF	TGTGCCAGCAGCAAGGATAGAACCCACAATGAGCAGTTCTTC
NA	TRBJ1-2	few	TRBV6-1	CASSEALDSPYTF	TGTGCCAGCAGTGAAGCGCTCGACTCGCCATACACCTTC
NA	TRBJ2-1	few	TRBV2	CASSGRGPNEQFF	TGTGCCAGCAGTGGTAGGGGTCCCAATGAGCAGTTCTTC
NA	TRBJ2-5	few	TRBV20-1	CSARLDTTQYF	TGCAGTGCTAGACTCGACACGACCCAGTACTTC
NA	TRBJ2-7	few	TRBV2	CASPDLINEQYF	TGTGCCAGCCCGGACCTCATCAACGAGCAGTACTTC
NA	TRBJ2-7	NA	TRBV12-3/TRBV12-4	CASSFPQNPTVQYF	TGTGCCAGCAGCTTCCCTCAAAACCCCACCGTGCAGTACTTC
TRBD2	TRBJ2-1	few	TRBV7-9	CASSLETSGNEQFF	TGTGCCAGCAGCTTAGAAACTAGCGGAAATGAGCAGTTCTTC
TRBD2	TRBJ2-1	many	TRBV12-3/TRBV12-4	CASRSTSGLTWYEQFF	TGTGCCAGCAGAAGTACTAGCGGACTAACCTGGTATGAGCAGTTCTTC
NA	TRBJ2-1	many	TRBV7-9	CASSLVTGRLGNEQFF	TGTGCCAGCAGCTTAGTTACCGGGCGTCTGGGCAATGAGCAGTTCTTC
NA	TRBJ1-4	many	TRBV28	CASSLAALATNEKLFF	TGTGCCAGCAGTTTAGCAGCGCTAGCAACTAATGAAAAACTGTTTTTT
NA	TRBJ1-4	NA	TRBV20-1	CSASLPTNEKLFF	TGCAGTGCTAGCCTCCCAACTAATGAAAAACTGTTTTTT
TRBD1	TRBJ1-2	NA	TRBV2	CASSPDRVDGYTF	TGTGCCAGCAGTCCCGACAGGGTTGATGGCTACACCTTC
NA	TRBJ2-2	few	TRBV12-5	CASGLVAGELFF	TGTGCTAGTGGTTTGGTAGCCGGGGAGCTGTTTTTT
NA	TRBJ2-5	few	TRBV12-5	CASGRGVRETQYF	TGTGCTAGTGGGAGGGGAGTTAGGGAGACCCAGTACTTC
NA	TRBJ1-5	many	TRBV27	CASTSGKQPQHF	TGTGCCAGCACGAGTGGGAAACAGCCCCAGCATTTT
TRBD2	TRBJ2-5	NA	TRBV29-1	CSVEIAGVGETQYF	TGCAGCGTTGAAATCGCGGGAGTCGGTGAGACCCAGTACTTC
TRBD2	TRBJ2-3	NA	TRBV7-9	CASSTGLAGPDTQYF	TGTGCCAGCAGCACAGGACTAGCGGGCCCAGATACGCAGTATTTT
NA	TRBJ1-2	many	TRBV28	CASSLVQPLGGYTF	TGTGCCAGCAGTTTGGTACAGCCTTTAGGTGGCTACACCTTC
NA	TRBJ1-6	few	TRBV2	CASSVLEPSNSPLHF	TGTGCCAGCAGTGTTCTAGAACCAAGTAATTCACCCCTCCACTTT
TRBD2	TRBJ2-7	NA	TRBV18	CASSPGGETSGMYEQYF	TGTGCCAGCTCACCCGGGGGGGAGACTAGCGGGATGTACGAGCAGTACTTC
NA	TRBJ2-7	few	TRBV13	CASSLSYRSGAEQYF	TGTGCCAGCAGCTTATCATATAGGTCGGGGGCCGAGCAGTACTTC
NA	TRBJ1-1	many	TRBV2	CASGDLGTSGTEAFF	TGTGCCAGCGGGGATCTCGGGACGAGCGGCACTGAAGCTTTCTTT
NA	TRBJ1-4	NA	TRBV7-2	CASSLGYQAENEKLFF	TGTGCCAGCAGCTTAGGCTACCAGGCAGAAAATGAAAAACTGTTTTTT
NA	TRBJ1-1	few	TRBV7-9	CASSFPLGPPGEAFF	TGTGCCAGCAGCTTCCCTCTTGGCCCACCGGGCGAAGCTTTCTTT
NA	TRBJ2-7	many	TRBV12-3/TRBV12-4	CASSLHYSSYEQYF	TGTGCCAGCAGTTTACACTATAGCTCCTACGAGCAGTACTTC
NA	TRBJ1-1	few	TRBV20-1	CRASGPLNTEAFF	TGCAGGGCGAGCGGGCCCCTGAACACTGAAGCTTTCTTT
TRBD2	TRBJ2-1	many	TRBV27	CASIGLAGGNEQFF	TGTGCCAGCATCGGTCTAGCGGGAGGGAATGAGCAGTTCTTC
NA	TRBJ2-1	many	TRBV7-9	CASSLYYQHEQFF	TGTGCCAGCAGCCTCTACTACCAGCATGAGCAGTTCTTC
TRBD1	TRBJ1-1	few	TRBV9	CASSPGQGAMDTEAFF	TGTGCCAGCAGCCCGGGACAGGGGGCGATGGACACTGAAGCTTTCTTT
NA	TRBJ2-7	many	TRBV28	CASSFVGVPYEQYF	TGTGCCAGCAGTTTTGTGGGGGTCCCCTACGAGCAGTACTTC
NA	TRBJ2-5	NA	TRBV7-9	CASSSNRETQYF	TGTGCCAGCAGCTCCAACCGGGAGACCCAGTACTTC
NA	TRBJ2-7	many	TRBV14	CASSQDGGPYEQYF	TGTGCCAGCAGCCAGGACGGGGGTCCCTACGAGCAGTACTTC
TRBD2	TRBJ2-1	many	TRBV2	CASSGIAGGINEQFF	TGTGCCAGCAGTGGAATAGCGGGAGGGATCAATGAGCAGTTCTTC
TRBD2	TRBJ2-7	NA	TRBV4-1	CASSPDAGGVPNEQYF	TGCGCCAGCAGCCCAGACGCTGGGGGGGTTCCGAACGAGCAGTACTTC
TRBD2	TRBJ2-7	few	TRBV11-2	CASSLGLAGTSYEQYF	TGTGCCAGCAGCTTGGGACTAGCTGGGACTTCCTACGAGCAGTACTTC
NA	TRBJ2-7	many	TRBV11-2	CASSASYEQYF	TGTGCCAGCAGCGCGTCCTACGAGCAGTACTTC